Listed below are T cell receptor beta chains from one sample, sequenced in a study of T cell clusters in autoimmune cytopenias. TCRdb reanalyzed the multiplex PCR reads, giving one entry per CDR3 protein sequence and no DNA. The table for this sample gives around 6,000 distinct CDR3 sequences. The sample was also reused in another study, on T cell repertoires in aging, cancer and after chemotherapy.

Sequencing was done on a sample of peripheral blood. The receptor set was obtained from a human donor in good health. CDR3s include the opening cysteine and the closing phenylalanine or tryptophan. Clone size is stated in some rows and not others, as once, few, many or a class when expanded.

abundance: -
v_gene: TRBV20-1
j_gene: TRBJ1-4
CDR3aa: CSASLAGVYEKLFF

abundance: -
v_gene: TRBV5-1
j_gene: TRBJ2-3
CDR3aa: CASSFGRGADTQYF

abundance: medium-sized
v_gene: TRBV19
j_gene: TRBJ1-4
CDR3aa: CASSSVDGEKLFF

abundance: -
v_gene: TRBV11-1
j_gene: TRBJ2-3
CDR3aa: CASSVDPGSRADTQYF

abundance: medium-sized
v_gene: TRBV19
j_gene: TRBJ2-1
CDR3aa: CASSPGQNRLEQFF

abundance: medium-sized
v_gene: TRBV27
j_gene: TRBJ1-5
CDR3aa: CASSLAAGYNQPQHF

abundance: medium-sized
v_gene: TRBV6-5
j_gene: TRBJ2-6
CDR3aa: CASRPGTGPISGANVLTF

abundance: -
v_gene: TRBV7-9
j_gene: TRBJ2-7
CDR3aa: CASSPGTGPSYEQYF

abundance: medium-sized
v_gene: TRBV27
j_gene: TRBJ1-2
CDR3aa: CASSSGGRARGYTF

abundance: -
v_gene: TRBV11-1
j_gene: TRBJ1-3
CDR3aa: CASSETGSLNTIYF

abundance: medium-sized
v_gene: TRBV6-5
j_gene: TRBJ2-3
CDR3aa: CASSYSQGEDTQYF

abundance: -
v_gene: TRBV7-6
j_gene: TRBJ1-1
CDR3aa: CASSLMAGTTNTEAFF

abundance: medium-sized
v_gene: TRBV6-5
j_gene: TRBJ1-3
CDR3aa: CASSSLTTGNTIYF

abundance: hyperexpanded
v_gene: TRBV13
j_gene: TRBJ2-7
CDR3aa: CASSPNREAGLRQQYF

abundance: -
v_gene: TRBV20-1
j_gene: TRBJ1-6
CDR3aa: CSAPGHPYNSPLHF

abundance: -
v_gene: TRBV7-9
j_gene: TRBJ2-7
CDR3aa: CASSLVAGGRSEQYF

abundance: medium-sized
v_gene: TRBV12-3/TRBV12-4
j_gene: TRBJ2-2
CDR3aa: CASSTGQGRVGTGELFF

abundance: medium-sized
v_gene: TRBV27
j_gene: TRBJ2-1
CDR3aa: CASSVHNEQFF

abundance: -
v_gene: TRBV20-1
j_gene: TRBJ1-2
CDR3aa: CSAKGQGPKDGYTF

abundance: -
v_gene: TRBV4-2
j_gene: TRBJ2-7
CDR3aa: CASSQDQGDNSYEQYF

abundance: medium-sized
v_gene: TRBV6-2/TRBV6-3
j_gene: TRBJ2-1
CDR3aa: CASVRDRTYNEQFF

abundance: medium-sized
v_gene: TRBV12-3/TRBV12-4
j_gene: TRBJ2-1
CDR3aa: CASSTGTKEQFF

abundance: medium-sized
v_gene: TRBV6-2/TRBV6-3
j_gene: TRBJ2-1
CDR3aa: CASSYSPFDDYNEQFF

abundance: -
v_gene: TRBV6-2/TRBV6-3
j_gene: TRBJ2-4
CDR3aa: CASSYAREGGNIQYF

abundance: medium-sized
v_gene: TRBV19
j_gene: TRBJ1-4
CDR3aa: CASSVATGTNEKLFF

abundance: medium-sized
v_gene: TRBV5-4
j_gene: TRBJ2-3
CDR3aa: CASSLAGVNTDTQYF

abundance: medium-sized
v_gene: TRBV11-1
j_gene: TRBJ1-1
CDR3aa: CASSLEMNTEAFF

abundance: medium-sized
v_gene: TRBV27
j_gene: TRBJ1-2
CDR3aa: CASSLTGKESYTF

abundance: -
v_gene: TRBV7-6
j_gene: TRBJ1-1
CDR3aa: CASSSGLVGRGAFF

abundance: -
v_gene: TRBV15
j_gene: TRBJ1-1
CDR3aa: CATSRVEGGRTEAFF

abundance: medium-sized
v_gene: TRBV27
j_gene: TRBJ2-2
CDR3aa: CASSLNRVGGELFF

abundance: -
v_gene: TRBV12-3/TRBV12-4
j_gene: TRBJ1-6
CDR3aa: CASSLLGGGGSPLHF

abundance: medium-sized
v_gene: TRBV7-4
j_gene: TRBJ2-1
CDR3aa: CASSSGLTSYNEQFF

abundance: -
v_gene: TRBV19
j_gene: TRBJ2-2
CDR3aa: CASSSTGTTGELFF

abundance: medium-sized
v_gene: TRBV29-1
j_gene: TRBJ1-1
CDR3aa: CSDSWDAGNTEAFF

abundance: medium-sized
v_gene: TRBV29-1
j_gene: TRBJ2-3
CDR3aa: CSAGDGRKTDTQYF

abundance: -
v_gene: TRBV6-6
j_gene: TRBJ2-3
CDR3aa: CASSRKTGGILSTDTQYF

abundance: medium-sized
v_gene: TRBV13
j_gene: TRBJ2-2
CDR3aa: CASSTWEGDTGELFF

abundance: medium-sized
v_gene: TRBV7-9
j_gene: TRBJ1-3
CDR3aa: CASSPTGSGNTIYF

abundance: -
v_gene: TRBV6-4
j_gene: TRBJ2-7
CDR3aa: CASSDLRGQWSSYEQYF

abundance: -
v_gene: TRBV6-1
j_gene: TRBJ2-7
CDR3aa: CASSDSPAGGSYEQYF

abundance: -
v_gene: TRBV7-2
j_gene: TRBJ2-4
CDR3aa: CASSSAGGGNIQYF

abundance: medium-sized
v_gene: TRBV6-5
j_gene: TRBJ1-6
CDR3aa: CASILSGHPLKSLHF

abundance: -
v_gene: TRBV6-1
j_gene: TRBJ2-2
CDR3aa: CASPPGGGLAGELFF

abundance: -
v_gene: TRBV20-1
j_gene: TRBJ1-2
CDR3aa: CSARVLSQGEGGYTF

abundance: medium-sized
v_gene: TRBV27
j_gene: TRBJ1-3
CDR3aa: CASSPHPDSSGNTIYF

abundance: medium-sized
v_gene: TRBV6-4
j_gene: TRBJ2-2
CDR3aa: CASSDGSDTGELFF

abundance: -
v_gene: TRBV6-2/TRBV6-3
j_gene: TRBJ2-1
CDR3aa: CASRASGYSSYNEQFF

abundance: medium-sized
v_gene: TRBV24-1
j_gene: TRBJ1-1
CDR3aa: CATSDPTSGHTEAFF

abundance: -
v_gene: TRBV5-4
j_gene: TRBJ1-1
CDR3aa: CASNNRQGGDTEAFF

abundance: -
v_gene: TRBV14
j_gene: TRBJ1-1
CDR3aa: CASSQDGGITEAFF

abundance: -
v_gene: TRBV6-2/TRBV6-3
j_gene: TRBJ1-3
CDR3aa: CASTKAGTGNTIYF

abundance: medium-sized
v_gene: TRBV5-6
j_gene: TRBJ2-5
CDR3aa: CASSSQETQYF